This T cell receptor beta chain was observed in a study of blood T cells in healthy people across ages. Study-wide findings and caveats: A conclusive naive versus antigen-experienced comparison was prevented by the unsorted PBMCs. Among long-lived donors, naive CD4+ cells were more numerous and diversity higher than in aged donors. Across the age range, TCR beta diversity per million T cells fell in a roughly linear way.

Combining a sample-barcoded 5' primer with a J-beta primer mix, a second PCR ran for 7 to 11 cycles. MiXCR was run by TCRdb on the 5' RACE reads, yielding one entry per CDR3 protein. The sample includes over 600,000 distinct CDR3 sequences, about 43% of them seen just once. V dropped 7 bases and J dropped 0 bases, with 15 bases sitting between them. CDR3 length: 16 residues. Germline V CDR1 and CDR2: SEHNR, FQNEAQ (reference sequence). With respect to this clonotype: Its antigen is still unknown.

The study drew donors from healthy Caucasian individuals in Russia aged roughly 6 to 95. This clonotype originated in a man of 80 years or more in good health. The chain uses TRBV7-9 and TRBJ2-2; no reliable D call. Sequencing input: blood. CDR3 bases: TGTGCCAGCATCCTAAAGGTACAGACGAACACCGGGGAGCTGTTTTTT. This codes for CASILKVQTNTGELFF.